This T cell receptor (beta chain) was recovered during a study of cytomegalovirus exposure and HLA in healthy donors (dated by TCRdb to 2015 to 2018). A note on the overall study: An earlier analysis of fewer than 750 of the donors reported about 260 Gb of sequence data and 117 million unique TCR beta sequences obtained from 180 million or so T cells. On average, approximately 250,000 unique TCR beta nucleotide sequences were sequenced per donor among 398 genotyped donors of the cohort, with roughly 18% of those sequences being non-productive. Genome-wide SNP genotypes for about 65% of the 666 donors were used in a later genetic analysis, which treated that subset as a discovery cohort. Class I and class II HLA loci were covered by the typing at four-digit resolution. An early release that covered about 600 HLA-typed donors contained approximately 300 gigabases of sequencing data and 80 million or so unique TCR sequences. Of the 350 to 400 genotyped donors, approximately 83% fell in the genetic ancestry cluster associated with self-reported Caucasian donors. All discovery cohort repertoires had been generated on a single sequencing platform. The study used immunosequencing to profile the T cell repertoires of under 700 subjects and linked those repertoires to cytomegalovirus serostatus. An earlier analysis of several hundred of the donors used high-throughput TCR beta sequencing to judge whether each TCR beta V gene segment behaved as functional or pseudogenic. The study combined high-throughput TCR immunosequencing, statistical association of individual TCRs with disease status, and machine learning to predict cytomegalovirus infection status. The study was designed to test whether signatures of past pathogen exposure could be identified by cataloging public T cell receptors. Donor age, sex, ethnicity and CMV serostatus were compiled together with the repertoire data. About five DR-DQ haplotypes were treated as single units for association and clustering because of strong linkage in the cohort. The number of typed donors differed by locus: about 620-640 for A, B, C, DRB1 and DQB1; approximately 520 for DQA1; about 600 for DPA1; and roughly 470 for DPB1. A separate validation cohort of some 130 different subjects was used in addition to the roughly 720-subject first cohort. A later analysis re-analyzed previously published TCR beta repertoires from 500 to 700 donors and added high-resolution HLA genotyping to study TCR occurrence patterns. Rather than drawing on any new phenotypic data, the later analysis identified candidate immune exposures from TCR beta sequences and the way those sequences occurred across donors. The paper as a whole reports these results and caveats: In a later analysis, TCR association rates were found to vary across HLA loci, with the most associated TCRs seen for DRB1 alleles and the fewest for HLA-C alleles. A further reported finding was that TCR beta sequences accurately predicted the HLA-A and HLA-B alleles for most subjects in the first cohort. Compared with equally common non-associated chains, HLA-associated TCR beta chains in a later analysis were more clonally expanded and had lower generation probabilities. The authors suggested that the approach could potentially be generalized to other disease states and immunological phenotypes. Roughly uniform sequencing depth across donors was assumed in presence/absence analyses, although this assumption may not hold. A cluster of highly shared sequence variants was judged likely to represent a technical artifact of the sequencing pipeline. The only immune exposure information available for the cohort was CMV serostatus. In both the original and validation cohorts, the classifier was reported to diagnose cytomegalovirus status with high specificity and sensitivity. This cohort had only TCR beta chains sequenced, and the lack of alpha or paired-chain data limited which features could be detected. Some IMGT-functional V segments, including TRBV6-2 and TRBV6-3, could not be told apart with the 87-base-pair reads, so those segments were excluded. Around 16 rarely observed V segments, including chromosome 9 orphons, were excluded from the earlier analysis of several hundred of the donors because counts were too low. According to a later analysis, most CMV-associated TCR beta chains appeared to be HLA-restricted, and the HLA associations seemed to be driven largely by CMV exposure. In a later genetic analysis, fewer N-insertions in productive TCRs were reported among donors in an Asian-associated ancestry cluster than the roughly 640-donor mean. A total of 150 to 200 TCR beta chains were listed by the study as associated with cytomegalovirus. Correlated functional status among segregating V segments might reflect linkage disequilibrium, but an unknown experimental factor could not be ruled out. In a later analysis, several top co-occurrence clusters were reported to appear linked to parvovirus B19, influenza, CMV and Epstein-Barr virus. Assigning TCR associations to individual alleles was difficult when HLA alleles, especially DR and DQ, strongly co-occurred. Most TCR sequences were seen in very few donors, while some public TCRs were found in many individuals. At a false discovery rate of 0.05, a later analysis linked some 17,000 TCR beta sequences to specific HLA alleles. In vitro tests confirmed that a few of the cytomegalovirus-associated TCR beta chains recognize cytomegalovirus antigens. Because HLA typing was missing for some donors at each locus, association tests included only the typed subset. V-gene and J-gene trimming of TCR beta chains was associated with a missense DCLRE1C variant in a later genetic analysis, and the association was replicated in an independent cohort. In an earlier analysis of under 600 of the donors, most TCR beta V segments were observed in productive rearrangements about 87% or about 30% of the time, broadly matching IMGT annotations.

CDR1 and CDR2, per the germline V gene, are SGHAT and FQNNGV. The CDR3 holds 18 amino acids from the cysteine to the phenylalanine. Only CDR3 DNA is held: 54 bases, read in frame from base 1. V ends up 0 bases short and J 3 bases short, with an unmatched junction base count of 12. Library generation was performed with the immunoSEQ multiplex PCR assay. A mixture of 60 forward primers for TCR Vbeta segments and 13 reverse primers for TCR Jbeta segments was used in the multiplex PCR. Amplification of the CDR3 region of rearranged TCR beta genes was performed with a multiplex PCR assay on genomic DNA. The amplified TCR beta libraries were sequenced on the Illumina HiSeq System as 87-base-pair reads. In the source study's methods: A later analysis counted about 80 million unique TCR beta chains across the 666 repertoires, and roughly 11 million of these chains were shared by at least two donors. Raw reads were error-corrected and collapsed into unique sequences with a nearest-neighbor algorithm that merged closely related sequences to remove PCR and sequencing errors. To assign V, D and J gene segments, CDR3 sequences were aligned to IMGT reference sequences. For a sequence to be retained, a match of at least six nucleotides was required to both a V gene segment and a J gene segment. A rearrangement counted as productive if the CDR3 had no stop codons and remained in frame with V and J, and every other rearrangement counted as non-productive. Following IMGT convention, CDR3 was defined as the stretch from the second conserved V-encoded cysteine up to the conserved J-encoded phenylalanine. In an earlier analysis of just under 600 of the donors, sequences lacking an unambiguous match to a single V gene segment were excluded. An earlier analysis of around 600 of the donors classified V segments as functional when productive rearrangements were above 56.7% and as segregating when the standard deviation between donors was above 5%. A statistical classification framework was developed to diagnose cytomegalovirus status using the catalog of TCR beta chain sequences. V and J gene assignment, in a later analysis, came from comparing TCR nucleotide sequences with IMGT/GENE-DB human TR gene sequences. The TCRdist pipeline was used in a later analysis to assign CDR3 sequences and most-parsimonious VDJ recombination scenarios. In a later analysis, every TCR beta chain was defined by the combination of its CDR3 amino acid sequence and its V-gene family, and reads without a unique V-gene family were dropped. To address suspected cross-contamination and a sequencing artifact, a later analysis removed a few hundred highly shared, low-generation-probability nucleotide sequences. A later analysis calculated a clonal expansion index for each public chain from normalized within-repertoire ranks of inferred template counts. Generation probabilities in a later analysis came from a VDJ recombination model fitted to out-of-frame rearrangements, and those results were checked against IGoR. In a later analysis, hypergeometric tests were used to score TCR-TCR, TCR-HLA and TCR-CMV co-occurrence, with a repertoire-size bias correction applied to TCR pairs. A later analysis estimated false discovery rates by permuting HLA or CMV assignments 20 times. A later analysis grouped co-occurring TCRs with DBSCAN, adding TCRdist sequence similarity when clustering within HLA-allele-positive subsets. Co-occurrence clustering excluded repertoires with fewer than 30,000 or more than 120,000 public chains, plus five with anomalous nucleotide sharing. Sourced from immuneACCESS, this table was stored by TCRdb with only in-frame sequences that have V and J called. A share of the clones is absent; for the studies checked, an unresolved V gene accounts for under half, and the remainder has no known explanation. The V and J calls and clone size are taken from that table; D and trimming were inferred from the DNA. In all, the sample holds just over 150,000 clones, and around 84% of those were seen once. The ten largest account for more than 2% of the sample.

Turning to this clone: Its antigen is not yet known. No per-base quality is available; no much larger clone lies one base away.

In total, 600 or so healthy bone marrow donors made up the cohort. Cohort members were all nominally healthy when sampled, although unrecorded immune exposures were likely present. The donor tested CMV seronegative and was one of the 352 seronegative cohort members. A peripheral blood sample was collected from each donor, and TCR beta sequencing was performed on peripheral blood mononuclear cells. The Qiagen DNeasy Blood Extraction Kit was used to extract genomic DNA from the blood cell samples. The chain is encoded by TRBV11-2 joined to TRBJ2-5, and 8 bases in between align with TRBD2. This sequence originates from a woman younger than 30 in good health and CMV-seronegative. Sequencing was performed on PBMCs. The nucleotide sequence reads as follows: TGTGCCAGCAGCTTAGATAGTGGCCGGGGGGGCCACGAAGAGACCCAGTACTTC. It translates as CASSLDSGRGGHEETQYF.